The clone carrying this TCR beta chain was observed many times. Its specificity is unknown. Germline CDR1 and CDR2: LGHNA and YSLEER. The CDR3 is 17 amino acids. Germline trimming cut 0 bases from V and 9 bases from J; bases unmatched to any gene: 11. The data originate from a study of T cells after posttransplantation cyclophosphamide. Study findings and constraints: Later blood repertoires were often dominated by clones from the donor CD8+ memory compartment.

The table came from immunoSEQ multiplex PCR; TCRdb's copy has only in-frame clones and leaves some out. Recorded here are under 50,000 clones, none singletons. V usage is TRBV4-3 and J usage is TRBJ2-1, with 10 bases matching TRBD2. Sample: PBMCs. This clonotype originated in a middle-aged man in good health, CMV-negative, and a related stem cell transplant donor. The CDR3 DNA reads TGCGCCAGCAGCCAAGATAAAACTAGCGGGGTTATTGTTGAGCAGTTCTTC. It yields the protein CASSQDKTSGVIVEQFF.